The present entry profiles one T cell receptor (beta chain) with its context. Authors' methods: Scientists estimated how many nucleated cells there were by amplifying reference gene primers. Profiling relied on immunoSEQ multiplex PCR, and the TCRdb table lists in-frame clones only, not all of them. The D gene and trimming were derived from the DNA, and the V and J assignments and clone size from that table. The sample yields under 200,000 clones, roughly 85% seen once. Germline V lookup: CDR1 SQVTM, CDR2 ANQGSEA. This CDR3 contains 15 residues. The V segment lost 5 bases and the J segment 3 bases; nucleotides outside the gene matches: 10. Membership in each cohort depended on participant-reported clinical history. This specimen belongs to a study of blood T cell repertoires in COVID-19.

The chain carries TRBV29-1 and TRBJ2-1, with 7 bases matching TRBD2. This receptor was taken from a woman aged 70-85 years in a cohort exposed to, infected with or recovered from COVID-19 (not recorded which). The sequencing sample was made of PBMCs or T cells enriched from blood (not recorded which). The CDR3 region is CSVRGWLADYNEQFF. The CDR3 DNA reads TGCAGCGTTCGAGGGTGGCTAGCGGACTACAATGAGCAGTTCTTC.